The 18 T cell receptor beta chains below all came from one sample that was sequenced in a study of T cells in localized non-small cell lung cancer. Repertoires were generated with immunoSEQ multiplex PCR, while TCRdb's copy carries only in-frame clones and drops some. The repertoire holds approximately 52,000 clones, with roughly 80% as singletons. The material sequenced was peripheral blood, taken before any cancer treatment. These receptors all stem from a man aged 40-75 years with stage I squamous cell lung carcinoma.

This clone showed up just a few times. J is TRBJ2-2 and V is TRBV9, with D possibly being TRBD2 (5 bases). CDR1 SGDLS and CDR2 YYNGEE come from the germline V gene. V lost 4 bases and J lost 7, with 14 bases in between. The CDR3 is made up of 14 amino acids. CDR3 sequence: CASSSDSLGGELFF. In nucleotides, the CDR3 is TGTGCCAGCAGCTCGGACTCCCTAGGCGGGGAGCTGTTTTTT.

The chain joins TRBV7-8 to TRBJ2-1; 7 positions match TRBD1. With V trimmed by 3 bases and J by 6 bases, 5 bases remained unmatched. Germline assignment: CDR1 SGHVS and CDR2 FQNEAQ. The CDR3 sequence is 14 residues long. The CDR3 DNA is TGTGCCAGCAGCTTGTCGACAGGGTTCAATGAGCAGTTCTTC. This encodes CASSLSTGFNEQFF.

V is TRBV7-6 and J is TRBJ1-1; no clear D. V shed 5 bases and J shed 11 bases, with 18 bases lying between them. The germline gives CDR1 SGHVS, CDR2 FNYEAQ. This CDR3 has 13 residues. CDR3 bases: TGTGCCAGCAGCGACCCCCGAAAACTGGAGGCTTTCTTT. It codes for CASSDPRKLEAFF.

The chain couples TRBV6-1 to TRBJ2-5; 8 bases match TRBD1. CDR1 is MNHNS, CDR2 SASEGT, per germline. V dropped 6 bases and J dropped 1; count of bases not matched to a gene: 4. This CDR3 has 14 amino acids. CDR3 nucleotide sequence: TGTGCCAGCAGAGTGGACAGGGTCCAAGAGACCCAGTACTTC. Translating gives CASRVDRVQETQYF.

The chain combines TRBV5-4 with TRBJ2-7; 7 nucleotides agree with TRBD1. J gave up 4 bases and V 3 bases, and 10 bases lay outside the gene matches. Germline assignment: CDR1 SGHNT and CDR2 YYREEE (reference sequence). The CDR3 is 15 residues long. The CDR3 nucleotides are TGTGCCAGCAGCTCCGCGACAGGGTCGATTTACGAGCAGTACTTC. Translating it yields CASSSATGSIYEQYF.

The chain links TRBV15 to TRBJ2-7; 7 bases match TRBD1. The trim removed 6 bases at V and 3 bases at J, leaving 8 bases unmatched. Germline CDR1 LNHNV, CDR2 YYDKDF (reference sequence). The CDR3 has 14 amino acids. CDR3 sequence: CATSPGTENYEQYF. CDR3 bases: TGTGCCACCAGTCCCGGGACAGAAAACTACGAGCAGTACTTC.

V and J are TRBV15 and TRBJ1-5; D possibly corresponds to TRBD1 (6 bases). Germline V gene sequence: CDR1 LNHNV, CDR2 YYDKDF (reference sequence). The ends were cut back, 3 bases at V and 3 bases at J, with 18 bases in the middle. This CDR3 has 17 residues. In DNA form, the CDR3 reads TGTGCCACCAGCAGGGGGGCCGGCGGGAGTTTCAATCAGCCCCAGCATTTT. This encodes CATSRGAGGSFNQPQHF.

With regard to this clone: The same CDR3 also results from other DNA sequences found in this sample. The chain joins TRBV30 to TRBJ2-7; D gene uncertain. V was cut by 0 bases and J by 4 bases, with 4 bases left in between. In germline, CDR1 is GTSNPN, CDR2 SVGIG (reference sequence). The CDR3 runs 11 residues. The CDR3 here is CAWSVRYEQYF. Written as DNA, the CDR3 is TGTGCCTGGAGTGTAAGATACGAGCAGTACTTC.

This clone has just one count. This sequence joins TRBV23-1 and TRBJ1-3; D gene uncertain. TRBV23-1 is filed as an ORF, its function uncertain. Between the trimmed V and J ends, which lost 3 bases and 2 bases, there was a span of 14 bases. CDR3 length equals 16 residues. The CDR3 loop is CASSHRVLGPGNTIYF. The CDR3, as DNA: TGCGCCAGCAGTCATCGCGTCCTCGGGCCTGGAAACACCATATATTTT.

The chain carries TRBV7-8 and TRBJ2-7; D remains ambiguous. The CDR3 has 13 residues. Germline values: CDR1 SGHVS, CDR2 FQNEAQ. The V and J ends lost 1 base and 6 bases respectively, with 10 bases between them. The CDR3 region has the DNA TGTGCCAGCAGCTTAGTTGCATTCTCCGAGCAGTACTTC. This sequence encodes CASSLVAFSEQYF.

The rearrangement joins TRBV6-5 to TRBJ1-1; D not resolved. The length of the CDR3 is 13 residues. Deletions cut 2 bases from V and 4 bases from J, with 8 bases between. Germline lookup yields CDR1 MNHEY and CDR2 SVGAGI. The CDR3: CASSYAGSTEAFF. The CDR3 DNA sequence: TGTGCCAGCAGTTACGCGGGGTCCACTGAAGCTTTCTTT.

This chain links TRBV28 with TRBJ1-6; the D gene is possibly TRBD1 (5 bases). The CDR3 length is 14 residues. V shed 1 base and J shed 10 bases, with 11 bases lying between them. The germline CDR1 and CDR2 sequences are MDHEN and SYDVKM. The CDR3 DNA reads as TGTGCCAGCAGTTTATTAGGGGTTGGGTCACCCCTCCACTTT. Translation: CASSLLGVGSPLHF.

This clone was recorded once. This chain joins TRBV9 and TRBJ2-1, with 12 bases matching TRBD2. Germline CDR1 SGDLS, CDR2 YYNGEE. The trim removed 4 bases at V and 5 bases at J, leaving 4 bases unmatched. This CDR3 has 15 amino acids. The CDR3 sequence is CASSLTSGGNNEQFF. DNA for the CDR3: TGTGCCAGCAGCCTAACTAGCGGGGGGAACAATGAGCAGTTCTTC.

Points on this clone: Other nucleotide sequences from this sample produce the same CDR3. The J gene is TRBJ1-1, the V gene TRBV7-3; perhaps TRBD1 as D (5 bases). Germline V gives CDR1 SGHTA, CDR2 FQGTGA. V dropped 5 bases and J dropped 2 bases, with 12 bases sitting between them. The CDR3 contains 14 residues. The CDR3 loop is CASSLTGVNTEAFF. As DNA, the CDR3 is TGTGCCAGCAGCCTCACAGGTGTAAACACTGAAGCTTTCTTT.

The chain uses TRBV29-1 and TRBJ2-1; D might be TRBD2 (6 bases). CDR1 and CDR2 (germline): SQVTM, ANQGSEA. The CDR3 is made up of 14 amino acids. The V and J ends lost 7 bases and 5 bases respectively, with 18 bases between them. CDR3 sequence: CSAPRGNFNNEQFF. The CDR3, as DNA: TGCAGCGCCCCGCGGGGAAATTTTAACAATGAGCAGTTCTTC.

A few counts support this clone. This rearrangement joins TRBV27 to TRBJ1-5, with D perhaps matching TRBD1 (6 bases). The CDR3 loop spans 14 amino acids. The germline CDR1 and CDR2 sequences are MNHEY and SMNVEV (reference sequence). Deletions cut 6 bases from V and 7 bases from J, with 16 bases between. CDR3 DNA: TGTGCCAGCAGAAATGGGGGGGCATGGCAGCCCCAGCATTTT. Translation: CASRNGGAWQPQHF.

As concerns this clone: At one of its ends the junction is not consistent with the germline gene, which may arise from a read error. J is TRBJ2-1 and V is TRBV28, with D possibly matching TRBD1 (6 bases). This CDR3 contains 16 residues. CDR1 and CDR2 (germline): MDHEN, SYDVKM. The CDR3 bases are TGTGCCAGCAGGCGCCCAGCAGGGGTCCCCCACAAGGAGCAGTTCTTC. It codes for CASRRPAGVPHKEQFF.

The chain recombines TRBV7-2 with TRBJ2-2, with a weak D call TRBD2 (5 bases). Germline lookup yields CDR1 SGHTA and CDR2 FQGNSA. This CDR3 has 15 amino acids. V was clipped by 8 bases and J by 1 base, with 14 bases between them. This CDR3 is CASLLAYGNTGELFF. CDR3 nucleotide sequence: TGTGCCAGCTTGTTAGCGTACGGGAACACCGGGGAGCTGTTTTTT.